The next 27 T cell receptor beta chains were all read from a single sample in a study of molecular identifiers for immune sequencing clone quantification. TCRdb re-called the PCR reads with MiXCR, one entry per CDR3 protein. The sample includes nearly 650,000 distinct CDR3 sequences, 25% of them seen just once. The specimen was naive CD8+ T cells from blood, with Jurkat cell RNA spiked in. Subset given: FACS-sorted CD8+CD4-CCR7+CD45RA+ naive T cells. The source of these receptors is a human donor in good health. Some libraries in this study had Jurkat cell RNA spiked in.

This clonotype has more than one count but fewer than ten. The V gene is TRBV5-1, the J gene TRBJ2-5; TRBD1 matches 9 bases. In germline, CDR1 is SGHRS, CDR2 YFSETQ. The length of the CDR3 is 16 residues. Trimming at V came to 0 bases and at J to 4 bases, leaving 7 bases not matched to a gene. CDR3 region: CASSLGTQGALETQYF. CDR3 nucleotide sequence: TGCGCCAGCAGCTTGGGGACACAGGGGGCTTTAGAGACCCAGTACTTC.

This clonotype appeared many times. The V and J genes are TRBV28 and TRBJ1-1, with D unresolved. The CDR3 runs 13 residues. The V gene's germline CDR1 is MDHEN and CDR2 SYDVKM. Between the trimmed V and J ends, which lost 6 bases and 0 bases, there was a span of 8 bases. The CDR3 nucleotides are TGTGCCAGCAGGGACCAAATGAACACTGAAGCTTTCTTT. Protein product: CASRDQMNTEAFF.

With respect to this clonotype: This sequence may be a read error, since a much larger clone differs from it by one base. V is TRBV12-3 or TRBV12-4 and J is TRBJ2-3; D may be TRBD1 (5 bases). CDR3 size: 14 residues. CDR3 sequence (DNA): TGTGCCAGCAGTATCCGACAGAGCACAGATACGCAGTGTTTT. Amino acids: CASSIRQSTDTQCF.

This clonotype came up many times. V usage is TRBV27 and J usage is TRBJ2-3; possible D gene TRBD1, 6 bases. The germline V gene encodes CDR1 MNHEY and CDR2 SMNVEV (reference sequence). V was trimmed by 3 bases and J by 1 base, leaving 8 bases between them. This CDR3 has 14 amino acids. The CDR3 DNA reads as TGTGCCAGCAGTTTTACAGGGCGCACAGATACGCAGTATTTT. This codes for CASSFTGRTDTQYF.

This clonotype appeared a few times. This chain joins TRBV11-2 and TRBJ2-5; D remains ambiguous. V was trimmed by 5 bases and J by 4 bases, leaving 14 bases between them. CDR1 and CDR2 from the germline V gene are SGHAT and FQNNGV. The CDR3 extends over 14 amino acids. The CDR3 protein is CASSPSAAIETQYF. DNA for the CDR3: TGTGCCAGCAGCCCCTCTGCCGCAATAGAGACCCAGTACTTC.

This clonotype was seen at least ten times. V gene TRBV4-2 combines with J gene TRBJ1-2; 7 bases are a match to TRBD1. Germline CDR1 and CDR2: LGHNA and YNFKEQ. After removal of 6 bases from V and 5 bases from J, the junction contained 12 bases not matched to a gene. The length of the CDR3 is 15 residues. The CDR3, as DNA: TGTGCCAGCAGACACGACAGGGCCCCCCAGTATGGCTACACCTTC. Its protein product is CASRHDRAPQYGYTF.

This clonotype appeared many times. The rearrangement links TRBV3-1 to TRBJ2-4, with D unclear. Trimming took 1 base from V and 4 from J, leaving 11 bases between them. Germline-derived CDR1 and CDR2 are LGHDT and YNNKEL (reference sequence). The CDR3 runs to 15 residues. In DNA, the CDR3 is TGTGCCAGCAGCCAAGGCCAAGATTCAAAAAACATTCAGTACTTC. Protein product: CASSQGQDSKNIQYF.

In its sample, this clonotype was seen many times. The rearrangement joins TRBV27 to TRBJ2-7, with TRBD1 matching over 7 bases. The CDR3 has 14 residues. Germline assignment: CDR1 MNHEY and CDR2 SMNVEV (reference sequence). The V and J ends lost 2 bases and 2 bases, in that order; junction bases with no gene match: 3. The CDR3 spells CASSLRQGPYEQYF. CDR3 coding DNA: TGTGCCAGCAGTTTACGACAGGGACCCTACGAGCAGTACTTC.

As for this clonotype: A read error may explain this, as a much larger clone is one base away. The V and J genes are TRBV7-6 and TRBJ2-6, with a possible D match to TRBD2 (6 bases). This CDR3 is built from 18 residues. From germline, CDR1 is SGHVS and CDR2 FNYEAQ. CDR3 loop: CASGLVAGYSLLANVLTF. CDR3 sequence (DNA): TGTGCCAGCGGCTTAGTCGCGGGGTACTCTCTTTTGGCCAACGTCCTGACTTTC.

The rearrangement uses TRBV6-2 or TRBV6-3 and TRBJ2-1, with no clear D. The V gene lost 10 bases and the J gene lost 0 bases, with 13 bases spanning the gap. CDR3 length equals 14 residues. Germline CDR1 is MNHEY and CDR2 is SVGEGT. As DNA, the CDR3 is TGTGCCAACCAGACATCGAGCTCCTACAATGAGCAGTTCTTC. Residues: CANQTSSSYNEQFF.

This clonotype was found many times. The chain is built from TRBV7-9 and TRBJ2-7; D may be TRBD2 (6 bases). The V gene lost 5 bases and the J gene lost 4 bases, with 18 bases spanning the gap. The germline V gene encodes CDR1 SEHNR and CDR2 FQNEAQ (reference sequence). The CDR3 is 15 residues long. CDR3 bases: TGTGCCAGCAGCCCCGAGGGAGGTGGACGATACGAGCAGTACTTC. It translates to CASSPEGGGRYEQYF.

This clonotype came up many times. The J gene is TRBJ1-1, the V gene TRBV7-9, with no clear D. The V and J ends lost 6 bases and 1 base respectively, with 9 bases between them. In germline, CDR1 is SEHNR, CDR2 FQNEAQ (reference sequence). The CDR3 runs 13 residues. The CDR3 is CASSGASNTEAFF. Here the CDR3 DNA reads TGTGCCAGCAGTGGAGCTTCGAACACTGAAGCTTTCTTT.

This clonotype showed up many times. The chain employs TRBV4-1 and TRBJ2-7; weak D call: TRBD2 (6 bases). CDR1 is MGHRA and CDR2 is YSYEKL in the germline V gene. The germline V and J ends were trimmed by 0 bases and 11 bases, with 17 bases remaining between them. The CDR3 is 14 amino acids. The CDR3 protein is CASSQDVGPREEYF. The CDR3 DNA sequence: TGCGCCAGCAGCCAAGATGTAGGGCCCAGGGAGGAGTACTTC.

The V call is TRBV10-2, the J call TRBJ1-6, with D maybe TRBD1 (6 bases). The V end was cut by 7 bases, the J end by 7 bases, with 11 bases between. Germline CDR1 WSHSY, CDR2 SAAADI. The CDR3 has 13 amino acids. For the CDR3, the DNA is TGCGCCAGCATGCGGACAGAAAATTCACCCCTCCACTTT. This encodes CASMRTENSPLHF.

This clonotype was detected many times. This chain connects TRBV12-3 or TRBV12-4 to TRBJ2-2; D perhaps matches TRBD1 (6 bases). This CDR3 comprises 16 residues. V lost 3 bases and J 0 bases, leaving 11 bases between the germline ends. CDR3 amino acids: CASSLGDTTNTGELFF. Here the CDR3 DNA reads TGTGCCAGCAGTTTGGGGGACACCACGAACACCGGGGAGCTGTTTTTT.

This clonotype has just a few counts. The chain couples TRBV9 to TRBJ1-1, with D perhaps TRBD1 (5 bases). The V gene's germline CDR1 is SGDLS and CDR2 YYNGEE. The V end was cut by 1 base, the J end by 5 bases, with 12 bases between. The CDR3 consists of 14 residues. Here the CDR3 reads CASSVRGVGTEAFF. The DNA of the CDR3 is TGTGCCAGCAGCGTAAGAGGGGTTGGGACTGAAGCTTTCTTT.

In the case of this clonotype: A much larger clone is a single base away; this may be a read error. The rearrangement links TRBV7-6 to TRBJ2-3, with 9 nucleotides matching TRBD2. J was trimmed by 4 bases and V by 1 base; bases with no gene match: 9. Germline V gene lookup returns CDR1 SGHVS and CDR2 FNYEAQ. The CDR3 sequence is 17 residues long. CDR3 loop: CASSLVPAGGSADTQYF. For the CDR3, the DNA is TGTGCCAGCAGCTTAGTCCCAGCGGGAGGATCCGCAGATACGCAGTATTTT.

The V call is TRBV12-3 or TRBV12-4, the J call TRBJ2-1; no clear D. This CDR3 has 14 amino acids. V was clipped by 3 bases and J by 0 bases, with 6 bases between them. This CDR3 is CASSFESSYNEQFF. As DNA, the CDR3 is TGTGCCAGCAGTTTTGAGAGCTCCTACAATGAGCAGTTCTTC.

This clonotype was seen a handful of times. The V gene is TRBV29-1, the J gene TRBJ2-7; TRBD2 aligns across 10 bases. CDR1 SQVTM and CDR2 ANQGSEA come from the germline V gene. The J segment lost 2 bases and the V segment lost 5 bases, leaving 3 bases of the junction unmatched. This CDR3 spans 13 amino acids. In DNA, the CDR3 is TGCAGCGTTCTAGCGGGAGACACCTACGAGCAGTACTTC. This encodes CSVLAGDTYEQYF.

The rearrangement links TRBV24-1 to TRBJ2-5; the D gene is possibly TRBD2 (5 bases). The CDR3 length is 14 residues. CDR1 KGHDR and CDR2 SFDVKD come from the germline V gene. Trimming took 4 bases from V and 3 from J, leaving 11 bases between them. The chain's CDR3 is CATSDLDGKETQYF. The CDR3 DNA follows: TGTGCCACCAGTGACTTGGACGGGAAAGAGACCCAGTACTTC.

The V gene is TRBV10-2, the J gene TRBJ2-5, with a weak D call TRBD1 (5 bases). V lost 2 bases, J lost 5 bases, and 18 bases lay in between. The V gene's germline CDR1 is WSHSY and CDR2 SAAADI. The CDR3 loop spans 16 amino acids. The CDR3 is CASSETGENPTETQYF. The CDR3 coding sequence is TGCGCCAGCAGTGAGACAGGCGAGAATCCTACGGAGACCCAGTACTTC.

Comment on this clonotype: A clone one base away is much larger, so this may be a read error. The V call is TRBV4-3, the J call TRBJ2-1, with D tentatively TRBD2 (6 bases). V was cut by 1 base and J by 8 bases, with 15 bases left in between. This CDR3 region has 15 residues. Germline CDR1 reads LGHNA; CDR2 reads YSLEER. Here the CDR3 DNA reads TGCGCCAGCAGCCAAGGGTCTAGCGCCATCGATGAGCAGTTCTTC. Translated: CASSQGSSAIDEQFF.

In this sample, this clonotype turned up many times. V gene TRBV24-1 combines with J gene TRBJ2-2; D remains ambiguous. With 2 bases removed from V and 0 bases from J, the gap between germline ends came to 3 bases. CDR3 length equals 14 residues. Germline assignment: CDR1 KGHDR and CDR2 SFDVKD. DNA for the CDR3: TGTGCCACCAGTGATTGGGCGAACACCGGGGAGCTGTTTTTT. Amino acids: CATSDWANTGELFF.

As to this clonotype: One base away lies a much larger clone, so this may be a sequencing read error. The chain combines TRBV14 with TRBJ2-7; 8 nucleotides match TRBD1. Germline CDR1 is SGHDN and CDR2 is FVKESK. The CDR3 has 17 amino acids. V trimming: 3 bases; J trimming: 5 bases; junction bases outside the gene matches: 15. The CDR3 here is CASSQDNGQGWHHEQYF. CDR3 DNA sequence: TGTGCCAGCAGCCAGGACAATGGACAGGGTTGGCACCACGAGCAGTACTTC.

Worth noting for this clonotype: This may arise from a read error, as a much more abundant clone is one base away. The V call is TRBV7-2, the J call TRBJ1-5, with 7 bases identical to TRBD1. The CDR3 runs 16 residues. The germline CDR1 and CDR2 sequences are SGHTA and FQGNSA. The CDR3: CASSLDVGTVNLPQHF. The DNA of the CDR3 is TGTGCCAGCAGCTTAGATGTCGGGACAGTCAATCTGCCCCAGCATTTT. The whole variable domain, filled in from reference TRBV7-2 and TRBJ1-5, reads GAGVSQSPSNKVTEKGKDVELRCDPISGHTALYWYRQSLGQGLEFLIYFQGNSAPDKSGLPSDRFSAERTGGSVSTLTIQRTQQEDSAVYLCASSLDVGTVNLPQHFGDGTRLSIL.

The V and J genes are TRBV7-9 and TRBJ2-1, with 10 nucleotides matching TRBD1. J gave up 9 bases and V 5 bases, and 13 bases lay outside the gene matches. CDR1 is SEHNR and CDR2 is FQNEAQ in the germline V gene (reference sequence). CDR3 length: 16 residues. This CDR3 reads CASSPPGTGVFSEQFF. The CDR3 nucleotides read TGTGCCAGCAGCCCCCCCGGGACAGGGGTTTTTTCTGAGCAGTTCTTC.

The chain employs TRBV20-1 and TRBJ2-1, with 12 nucleotides matching TRBD2. The CDR3 consists of 16 residues. V dropped 0 bases and J dropped 4; count of bases not matched to a gene: 4. Germline V gene data show CDR1 as DFQATT and CDR2 as SNEGSKA (reference sequence). CDR3 in DNA: TGCAGTGCTAGAGATTGGACTAGCGGGGATTACAATGAGCAGTTCTTC. It encodes CSARDWTSGDYNEQFF.